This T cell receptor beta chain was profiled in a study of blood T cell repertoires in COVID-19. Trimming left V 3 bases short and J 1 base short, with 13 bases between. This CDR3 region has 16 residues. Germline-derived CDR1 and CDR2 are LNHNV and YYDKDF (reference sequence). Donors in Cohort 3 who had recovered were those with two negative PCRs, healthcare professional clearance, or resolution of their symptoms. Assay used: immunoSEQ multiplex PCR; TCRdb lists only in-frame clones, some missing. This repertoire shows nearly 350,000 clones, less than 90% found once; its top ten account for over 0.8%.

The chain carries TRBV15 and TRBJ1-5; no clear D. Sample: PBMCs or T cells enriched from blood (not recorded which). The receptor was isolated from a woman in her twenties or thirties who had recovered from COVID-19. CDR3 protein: CATSRSLDGSNQPQHF. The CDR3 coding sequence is TGTGCCACCAGCAGGTCCTTAGACGGGAGCAATCAGCCCCAGCATTTT.